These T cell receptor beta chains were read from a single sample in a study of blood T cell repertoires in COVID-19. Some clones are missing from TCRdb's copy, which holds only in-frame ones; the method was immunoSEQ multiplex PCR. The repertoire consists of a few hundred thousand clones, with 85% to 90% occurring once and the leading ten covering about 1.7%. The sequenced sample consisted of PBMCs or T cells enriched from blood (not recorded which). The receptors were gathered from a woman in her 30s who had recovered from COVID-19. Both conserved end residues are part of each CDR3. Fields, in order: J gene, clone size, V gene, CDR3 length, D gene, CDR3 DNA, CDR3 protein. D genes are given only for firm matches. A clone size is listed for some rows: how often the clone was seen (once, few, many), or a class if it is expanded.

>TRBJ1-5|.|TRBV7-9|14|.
TGTGCCAGCAGCTTAGCGGGGGGTAATCAGCCCCAGCATTTT
CASSLAGGNQPQHF
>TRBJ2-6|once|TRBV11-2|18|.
TGTGCCAGCAGTCTTGAGGGACTGCGAACCTCTGGGGCCAACGTCCTGACTTTC
CASSLEGLRTSGANVLTF
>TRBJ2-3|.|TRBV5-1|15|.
TGCGCCAGCAGCTTGGAGGGGACTAGCACAGATACGCAGTATTTT
CASSLEGTSTDTQYF
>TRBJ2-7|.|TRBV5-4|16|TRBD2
TGTGCCAGCAGCTTGGGACTAGCGGGAGGGTACTACGAGCAGTACTTC
CASSLGLAGGYYEQYF
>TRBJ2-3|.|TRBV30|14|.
TGTGCCTGGAGTGGAGGGCTTAGCACAGATACGCAGTATTTT
CAWSGGLSTDTQYF
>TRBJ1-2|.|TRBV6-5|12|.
TGTGCCAGCAGATCCGCAGGGGTTGGCTACACCTTC
CASRSAGVGYTF
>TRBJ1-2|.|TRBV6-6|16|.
TGTGCCAGCAGGCGACCGGGGGGCAGTACCCACTATGGCTACACCTTC
CASRRPGGSTHYGYTF
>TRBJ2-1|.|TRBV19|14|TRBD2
TGTGCCAGTACCCTGGGGAGGGGCACTTATGAGCAGTTCTTC
CASTLGRGTYEQFF
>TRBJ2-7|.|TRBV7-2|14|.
TGTGCCAGCAGCTTATCACGGGGCTCCTACGAGCAGTACTTC
CASSLSRGSYEQYF
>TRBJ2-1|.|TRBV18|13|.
TGTGCCAGCTCACCCCAGACTAGGGTTGAGCAGTTCTTC
CASSPQTRVEQFF